This TCR beta chain stems from a study of Siglec-9 on CD8 T cells in melanoma. Regarding the study as a whole: Siglec-9 reportedly marks and regulates an effector memory CD8+ T-cell subset apparently accumulating in melanoma tumors.

Points on this clone: What it recognizes is unknown.

The method was immunoSEQ multiplex PCR; TCRdb's version includes in-frame clones alone and lacks a portion of them. The sample has 30,000 to 45,000 clones, approximately 84% seen once. The sequence was collected from a human donor in good health. The sample was Siglec-9- CD8+ T cells sorted from blood.

The CDR3 reads CATAGRSAGQGSTDTQYF. The CDR3 DNA reads TGTGCCACCGCGGGACGATCAGCGGGACAGGGGAGCACAGATACGCAGTATTTT. The gene calls are TRBV15 and TRBJ2-3, with 10 positions matching TRBD1. Trimming removed 8 bases from V and 0 bases from J; junction bases left unmatched: 14. The germline CDR1 and CDR2 sequences are LNHNV and YYDKDF (reference sequence). CDR3 size: 18 residues.